The 25 T cell receptor beta chains below all came from one sample that was sequenced in a study of T cell responses to AZD1222 COVID-19 vaccine. The table came from immunoSEQ multiplex PCR; TCRdb's copy has only in-frame clones and leaves some out. The sample records about 130,000 clones, roughly 93% being singletons. The specimen comprised peripheral blood, sampled on day 0 of AZD1222 vaccination. These receptors all stem from an adult in good health.

This rearrangement joins TRBV18 to TRBJ1-2; unclear D gene. The CDR3 has 13 residues. Germline V gene data show CDR1 as KGHSH and CDR2 as LQKENI. V was trimmed by 1 base and J by 4 bases, leaving 7 bases between them. CDR3 nucleotides: TGTGCCAGCTCACCACGGGCAGCCTATGGCTACACCTTC. Amino acids: CASSPRAAYGYTF. Based on the CDR3 plus reference TRBV18 and TRBJ1-2, the full variable domain is NAGVMQNPRHLVRRRGQEARLRCSPMKGHSHVYWYRQLPEEGLKFMVYLQKENIIDESGMPKERFSAEFPKEGPSILRIQQVVRGDSAAYFCASSPRAAYGYTFGSGTRLTVV.

CDR3 amino acids: CASSLDRATNEKLFF. CDR3 coding DNA: TGTGCCAGCTCACTGGACCGCGCAACTAATGAAAAACTGTTTTTT. V gene TRBV18 combines with J gene TRBJ1-4; D remains unclear. The V end was cut by 4 bases, the J end by 0 bases, with 9 bases between. The germline CDR1 and CDR2 sequences are KGHSH and LQKENI. This CDR3 region has 15 residues.

The chain couples TRBV18 to TRBJ1-3; 7 nucleotides agree with TRBD1. The CDR3 extends over 16 amino acids. CDR1 is KGHSH and CDR2 is LQKENI in the germline V gene. The ends lost 4 bases at V and 0 bases at J; junction bases unmatched: 6. CDR3 bases: TGTGCCAGCTCACAGCAGGGGGTCGGCTCTGGAAACACCATATATTTT. This encodes CASSQQGVGSGNTIYF.

The V and J genes are TRBV11-2 and TRBJ2-7, with TRBD2 matching 9 bases. V was clipped by 0 bases and J by 5 bases; unmatched bases: 2. The CDR3 is 14 residues long. Germline CDR1 reads SGHAT; CDR2 reads FQNNGV. The CDR3 coding sequence is TGTGCCAGCAGCTTAGATGCGGGAGGGCACGAGCAGTACTTC. This codes for CASSLDAGGHEQYF.

J is TRBJ2-7 and V is TRBV6-1; TRBD1 matches 8 bases. Germline V CDR1 and CDR2: MNHNS, SASEGT. With 3 bases clipped from V and 3 bases from J, the junction kept 4 bases outside the gene matches. This CDR3 has 14 amino acids. The CDR3 DNA is TGTGCCAGCAGTGAGGACAGGGCAAACTACGAGCAGTACTTC. It is translated as CASSEDRANYEQYF.

The chain is built from TRBV6-2 or TRBV6-3 and TRBJ2-3, with D perhaps given as TRBD1 or TRBD2 (5 bases each). Germline V gene data show CDR1 as MNHEY and CDR2 as SVGEGT. V lost 5 bases, J lost 2 bases, and 14 bases lay in between. The CDR3 has 15 residues. The CDR3 here is CASSPGTVLTDTQYF. CDR3 nucleotide sequence: TGTGCCAGCAGTCCCGGGACCGTCCTCACAGATACGCAGTATTTT.

The chain joins TRBV19 to TRBJ2-4; D remains ambiguous. Germline-derived CDR1 and CDR2 are LNHDA and SQIVND (reference sequence). This CDR3 contains 15 residues. The germline V and J ends were trimmed by 3 bases and 0 bases, with 9 bases remaining between them. The CDR3 loop is CASSIRPEAKNIQYF. For the CDR3, the DNA is TGTGCCAGTAGTATTAGGCCGGAAGCCAAAAACATTCAGTACTTC. Variable domain in full (rest from reference TRBV19 and TRBJ2-4): DGGITQSPKYLFRKEGQNVTLSCEQNLNHDAMYWYRQDPGQGLRLIYYSQIVNDFQKGDIAEGYSVSREKKESFPLTVTSAQKNPTAFYLCASSIRPEAKNIQYFGAGTRLSVL.

The rearrangement joins TRBV5-6 to TRBJ1-1; D remains unclear. The V gene's germline CDR1 is SGHDT and CDR2 YYEEEE. With 0 bases removed from V and 4 bases from J, the gap between germline ends came to 10 bases. The CDR3 loop spans 14 amino acids. CDR3 sequence: CASSLAGFVTEAFF. CDR3 coding DNA: TGTGCCAGCAGCTTGGCGGGGTTTGTCACTGAAGCTTTCTTT.

The J gene is TRBJ1-6, the V gene TRBV28; no definite D call. The V gene lost 3 bases and the J gene lost 3 bases, with 12 bases spanning the gap. Germline V gene data show CDR1 as MDHEN and CDR2 as SYDVKM. The CDR3 is 16 amino acids. The CDR3 DNA reads TGTGCCAGCAGTTTTGGCTCGGCAGGCTATAATTCACCCCTCCACTTT. This encodes CASSFGSAGYNSPLHF.

The gene calls are TRBV5-1 and TRBJ1-2; a weak D match, TRBD1 (5 bases). Trimming took 6 bases from V and 4 from J, leaving 16 bases between them. The CDR3 is 14 residues long. CDR1 SGHRS and CDR2 YFSETQ come from the germline V gene. The DNA for the CDR3 is TGCGCCAGCATATGGGAGGGGCGAAGCTATGGCTACACCTTC. Its protein product is CASIWEGRSYGYTF.

The chain recombines TRBV27 with TRBJ1-2; D is possibly TRBD1 (6 bases). V lost 6 bases and J lost 3, with 23 bases in between. Germline-derived CDR1 and CDR2 are MNHEY and SMNVEV (reference sequence). This CDR3 spans 17 amino acids. In DNA form, the CDR3 reads TGTGCCAGCAGCTCCGTCAGGGGAGGATCACGGGACTATGGCTACACCTTC. Its protein is CASSSVRGGSRDYGYTF.

V is TRBV25-1 and J is TRBJ2-7; D might be TRBD1 (6 bases). The CDR3 totals 14 residues. Germline V gene sequence: CDR1 MGHDK, CDR2 SYGVNS. Trimming shortened V by 2 bases and J by 5 bases, and 13 bases separated the two germline ends. The CDR3 spells CASSEKDRGNEQYF. The CDR3 nucleotides are TGTGCCAGCAGTGAAAAGGACAGAGGAAACGAGCAGTACTTC.

The CDR3 reads CASSVVGITEAFF. CDR3 DNA sequence: TGTGCCAGCAGCGTAGTAGGGATCACTGAAGCTTTCTTT. The genes are TRBV9 and TRBJ1-1; D not resolved. Germline lookup yields CDR1 SGDLS and CDR2 YYNGEE. The CDR3 runs 13 residues. Deletions cut 0 bases from V and 4 bases from J, with 7 bases between.

The rearrangement links TRBV28 to TRBJ2-7; D may be TRBD2 (6 bases). V was clipped by 5 bases and J by 2 bases, with 19 bases between them. Per germline, CDR1 MDHEN and CDR2 SYDVKM. There are 16 residues in the CDR3. The CDR3 spells CASSLHRGKSPYEQYF. The CDR3 DNA sequence: TGTGCCAGCAGTCTCCACCGGGGGAAGTCACCCTACGAGCAGTACTTC.

In nucleotides, the CDR3 is TGTGCCAGCAGTTACCTTTCGGCAGGGCATGGCTACACCTTC. Its translation: CASSYLSAGHGYTF. The chain has TRBV6-5 and TRBJ1-2; tentative D call: TRBD1 (5 bases). The CDR3 loop spans 14 amino acids. The germline V gene has CDR1 MNHEY and CDR2 SVGAGI. Trimming pared 2 bases from V and 6 bases from J, leaving 13 bases between.

The chain combines TRBV10-1 with TRBJ1-5; D gene unclear. V lost 6 bases and J lost 2, with 8 bases in between. CDR1 is WNHNN and CDR2 is SYGVQD in the germline V gene (reference sequence). The CDR3 loop spans 13 amino acids. The CDR3 DNA reads as TGCGCCAGCAGAGGTGGCGGCAATCAGCCCCAGCATTTT. It is translated as CASRGGGNQPQHF.

This rearrangement joins TRBV14 to TRBJ1-1, with 8 bases that match TRBD1. Germline V gene lookup returns CDR1 SGHDN and CDR2 FVKESK. This CDR3 spans 14 amino acids. V dropped 2 bases and J dropped 5; count of bases not matched to a gene: 4. The DNA for the CDR3 is TGTGCCAGCAGCCAATTCAGGGGGCTTACTGAAGCTTTCTTT. Translation: CASSQFRGLTEAFF.

The chain uses TRBV5-1 and TRBJ2-7, with D possibly being TRBD1 (5 bases). V gave up 0 bases and J gave up 3 bases, with 16 bases separating them. The CDR3 has 16 residues. CDR1 is SGHRS and CDR2 is YFSETQ in the germline V gene. CDR3 DNA sequence: TGCGCCAGCAGCTTGGGATCGACAGCGAAAGACTACGAGCAGTACTTC. It codes for CASSLGSTAKDYEQYF.

CDR3 in amino acids: CASSQGWDSYEQYF. The CDR3 bases are TGTGCCAGCAGTCAGGGGTGGGACTCCTACGAGCAGTACTTC. The chain combines TRBV25-1 with TRBJ2-7, with a weak D call TRBD1 (6 bases). V was shortened by 5 bases and J by 0 bases, with 11 bases between the two germline ends. This CDR3 has 14 residues. Per the germline V gene, CDR1 is MGHDK and CDR2 is SYGVNS.

This rearrangement joins TRBV5-4 to TRBJ2-2, with 9 bases lining up with TRBD1. V lost 5 bases to trimming and J lost 7 bases; unmatched junction nucleotides: 6. The CDR3 has 14 amino acids. Germline-derived CDR1 and CDR2 are SGHNT and YYREEE (reference sequence). The CDR3 sequence: CASRKQGAIGELFF. DNA for the CDR3: TGTGCCAGCAGGAAACAGGGGGCGATCGGGGAGCTGTTTTTT.

This sequence joins TRBV10-3 and TRBJ2-7; D is undetermined. Germline V gene data show CDR1 as ENHRY and CDR2 as SYGVKD. The germline V and J ends were trimmed by 2 bases and 5 bases, with 4 bases remaining between them. The CDR3 totals 11 residues. The CDR3 DNA reads as TGTGCCATCAGTGAGGGTGACGAGCAGTACTTC. This translates into CAISEGDEQYF.

V is TRBV6-1 and J is TRBJ1-2, with TRBD1 matching 10 bases. Germline V gene data show CDR1 as MNHNS and CDR2 as SASEGT. V lost 5 bases, J lost 8 bases, and 11 bases stayed unmatched. This CDR3 spans 15 amino acids. As DNA, the CDR3 is TGTGCCAGCAGTCCCCGGGACAGGGGTTCAGACGGCTACACCTTC. As protein: CASSPRDRGSDGYTF.

This chain joins TRBV11-2 and TRBJ2-7, with D possibly TRBD2 on 5 matching bases. Germline V CDR1 and CDR2: SGHAT, FQNNGV. Trimming removed 4 bases at V and 5 bases at J, with 15 bases between. The CDR3 contains 14 residues. CDR3 residues: CASSYRRGGHEQYF. DNA of the CDR3: TGTGCCAGCAGCTATCGCCGAGGAGGCCACGAGCAGTACTTC.

This chain uses TRBV5-6 with TRBJ1-2; TRBD1 matches 7 bases. Germline V gene lookup returns CDR1 SGHDT and CDR2 YYEEEE. The CDR3 is made up of 16 amino acids. With 2 bases clipped from V and 4 bases from J, the junction kept 11 bases outside the gene matches. The CDR3 nucleotides read TGTGCCAGCAGCTTTTACCCCGACAGGGTTCTCTATGGCTACACCTTC. Amino acids: CASSFYPDRVLYGYTF.

This clone was counted a single time. The V gene is TRBV28, the J gene TRBJ2-5; TRBD2 might be the D (5 bases). Germline V gives CDR1 MDHEN, CDR2 SYDVKM. The CDR3 length is 14 residues. Trimming stripped 3 bases from V and 7 bases from J, with 15 bases between. CDR3 bases: TGTGCCAGCAGTTTTGGGCGGGCGAGAAGGACCCAGTACTTC. This gives the protein CASSFGRARRTQYF.